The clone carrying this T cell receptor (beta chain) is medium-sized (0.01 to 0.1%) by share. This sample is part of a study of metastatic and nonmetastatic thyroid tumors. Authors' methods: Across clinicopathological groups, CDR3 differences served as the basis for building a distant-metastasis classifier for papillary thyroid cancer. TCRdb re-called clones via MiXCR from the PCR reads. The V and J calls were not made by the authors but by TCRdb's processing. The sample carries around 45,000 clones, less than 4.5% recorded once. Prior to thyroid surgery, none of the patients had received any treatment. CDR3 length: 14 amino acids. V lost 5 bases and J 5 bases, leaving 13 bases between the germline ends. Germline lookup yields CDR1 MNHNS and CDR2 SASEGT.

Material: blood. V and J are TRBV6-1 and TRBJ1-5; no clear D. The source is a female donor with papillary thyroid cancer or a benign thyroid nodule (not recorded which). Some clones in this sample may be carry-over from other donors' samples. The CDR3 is CASSSWAEHQPQHF. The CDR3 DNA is TGTGCCAGCAGTTCGTGGGCAGAGCATCAGCCCCAGCATTTT.